Included here is one T cell receptor beta chain sequence, with context. The source of the sample is a study of blood T cell repertoires in COVID-19. Clinical history reported by participants formed the basis on which cohorts were assigned. Authors' analysis steps: It was from reference gene primer amplification that nucleated cell counts were estimated. This table comes from immunoSEQ multiplex PCR, and its TCRdb copy is limited to in-frame clones, with some not included. V, J and clone size were drawn from that table, and D and trimming were deduced from the DNA. The data hold roughly 300,000 clones, with about 90% observed a single time. Material: PBMCs or T cells enriched from blood (not recorded which). This clonotype originated in a woman aged 25 to 45 who had recovered from COVID-19.

The CDR3 spells CASSLTSGGFNTEAFF. CDR3 DNA: TGTGCCAGCAGCTTAACATCAGGGGGGTTTAACACTGAAGCTTTCTTT. V usage is TRBV7-2 and J usage is TRBJ1-1, with 7 bases that match TRBD1. Germline V gives CDR1 SGHTA, CDR2 FQGNSA. This CDR3 is 16 amino acids long. V gave up 2 bases and J gave up 2 bases; unmatched junction bases: 8. Based on the CDR3 plus reference TRBV7-2 and TRBJ1-1, the full variable domain is GAGVSQSPSNKVTEKGKDVELRCDPISGHTALYWYRQSLGQGLEFLIYFQGNSAPDKSGLPSDRFSAERTGGSVSTLTIQRTQQEDSAVYLCASSLTSGGFNTEAFFGQGTRLTVV.